The rows below give T cell receptor beta chains drawn from one sample of a study of blood T cell repertoires in COVID-19. The method was immunoSEQ multiplex PCR; TCRdb's version includes in-frame clones alone and lacks a portion of them. The sample consists of 150,000 or so clones, around 84% of them appearing once. The specimen sequenced was peripheral blood. The receptors shown here come from an elderly man with acute or convalescent COVID-19. The CDR3 runs from the conserved cysteine through the conserved F or W. A D gene is named only where the DNA matches it firmly. Some rows mark clone size as missing; the rest say once, few, many or name a class of expanded clone.

D gene	J gene	V gene	clone size	CDR3 length	CDR3 DNA	CDR3 protein
TRBD1	TRBJ2-3	TRBV25-1	-	15	TGTGCCAGCAGCCAGACAGGGTACCGGCCAGATACGCAGTATTTT	CASSQTGYRPDTQYF
-	TRBJ2-5	TRBV9	-	16	TGTGCCAGCAGCGTACTAACCGGAACCTCCGGGGAGACCCAGTACTTC	CASSVLTGTSGETQYF
-	TRBJ1-5	TRBV4-3	-	14	TGCGCCAGCAGTCCGATCTTAGGGGATCAGCCCCAGCATTTT	CASSPILGDQPQHF
-	TRBJ1-2	TRBV5-1	-	14	TGCGCCAGCAGCTTGGGACAGGAGATCTATGGCTACACCTTC	CASSLGQEIYGYTF
-	TRBJ2-3	TRBV11-2	-	11	TGTGCCAGCAGCAACCAGGATACGCAGTATTTT	CASSNQDTQYF
TRBD1	TRBJ2-4	TRBV6-6	once	16	TGTGCCAGCATTGGGGGACAGGGGCTAACCAAAAACATTCAGTACTTC	CASIGGQGLTKNIQYF
TRBD2	TRBJ2-7	TRBV3-1/TRBV3-2	-	17	TGTGCCAGCAGCCAAGGTCCGGGGGGTACAGCCTGGTTCGAGCAGTACTTC	CASSQGPGGTAWFEQYF
TRBD1	TRBJ2-7	TRBV9	-	14	TGTGCCAGCAGCGGAACAGGGGGCGGCTACGAGCAGTACTTC	CASSGTGGGYEQYF
-	TRBJ1-1	TRBV2	-	15	TGTGCCAGCAGTGAAGATCTTCCAGGGATCACTGAAGCTTTCTTT	CASSEDLPGITEAFF
TRBD1	TRBJ2-7	TRBV2	-	15	TGTGCCAGCAGTGTAAGGGGGCTCTTCTCCTACGAGCAGTACTTC	CASSVRGLFSYEQYF
-	TRBJ2-3	TRBV11-3	-	16	TGTGCCAGCAGCTTATGGCCTGGCAGGGACTCAGATACGCAGTATTTT	CASSLWPGRDSDTQYF
-	TRBJ1-1	TRBV12-3/TRBV12-4	-	12	TGTGCCAGCAGTTTACGCGGCACTGAAGCTTTCTTT	CASSLRGTEAFF
-	TRBJ1-1	TRBV5-1	-	15	TGCGCCAGCAGCTTGGACGCCGGGAGGAACACTGAAGCTTTCTTT	CASSLDAGRNTEAFF
TRBD1	TRBJ2-2	TRBV19	-	15	TGTGCCAGTAGTACGACAGGGGGCATTTTCGGGGAGCTGTTTTTT	CASSTTGGIFGELFF
-	TRBJ1-1	TRBV29-1	-	12	TGCAGCGTTGAGGGGACTGGGGGTGAAGCTTTCTTT	CSVEGTGGEAFF
-	TRBJ1-1	TRBV4-2	-	15	TGTGCCAGCAGCCAGACGACAGTTGTACACACTGAAGCTTTCTTT	CASSQTTVVHTEAFF
TRBD1	TRBJ2-2	TRBV27	-	17	TGTGCCAGCAGCCCCGGGTCAGGGGGCTCGAACACCGGGGAGCTGTTTTTT	CASSPGSGGSNTGELFF
TRBD1	TRBJ1-2	TRBV6-4	once	14	TGTGCCAGCAGACCGGGACAGGGTCGTTCCGGCTACACCTTC	CASRPGQGRSGYTF
-	TRBJ1-1	TRBV2	-	13	TGTGCCAGCAGTGTGCAGGGGAACACTGAAGCTTTCTTT	CASSVQGNTEAFF
TRBD1	TRBJ1-2	TRBV6-6	-	15	TGTGCCAGCAGACCTTTTGGGACAGCTAACTATGGCTACACCTTC	CASRPFGTANYGYTF
-	TRBJ2-2	TRBV3-1/TRBV3-2	once	15	TGTGCCAGCAGCGCTCCCTGGGGGGGGCACGGGGAGCTGTTTTTT	CASSAPWGGHGELFF
-	TRBJ2-6	TRBV3-1/TRBV3-2	many	15	TGTGCCAGCAGCCAAGCCCTCGGGGGGGCCAACGTCCTGACTTTC	CASSQALGGANVLTF
TRBD2	TRBJ2-5	TRBV6-1	-	17	TGTGCCAGCAGTGAAGCGTCGTGGCAGGGAGGGTTCGAGACCCAGTACTTC	CASSEASWQGGFETQYF
TRBD1	TRBJ2-7	TRBV9	-	14	TGTGCCAGCAGCGCCGGACAGGGGATGTACGAGCAGTACTTC	CASSAGQGMYEQYF
-	TRBJ2-3	TRBV7-2	-	14	TGTGCCAGCAGCACGGACAGTAGCACAGATACGCAGTATTTT	CASSTDSSTDTQYF
TRBD1	TRBJ1-2	TRBV27	-	15	TGTGCCAGCAGTTTAGGAGGACAGGGGGACTATGGCTACACCTTC	CASSLGGQGDYGYTF
TRBD1	TRBJ1-5	TRBV4-2	-	15	TGTGCCAGCAGCCAAGACAGGGGGAGAGATCAGCCCCAGCATTTT	CASSQDRGRDQPQHF
TRBD1	TRBJ2-3	TRBV5-4	-	20	TGTGCCAGCAGCCCGATCATCAGGGGGCGCTTAGCCCCGAACACAGATACGCAGTATTTT	CASSPIIRGRLAPNTDTQYF
-	TRBJ2-3	TRBV4-1	many	13	TGCGCCAGCAGCCAAGACCATCCAGATACGCAGTATTTT	CASSQDHPDTQYF
TRBD1	TRBJ1-2	TRBV6-6	-	14	TGTGCCCTTCGAGGAGGGGGCATCAACTATGGCTACACCTTC	CALRGGGINYGYTF
-	TRBJ2-2	TRBV27	-	15	TGTGCCAGCAGTTTGCAATCACTAGTCCACGGGGAGCTGTTTTTT	CASSLQSLVHGELFF
-	TRBJ2-7	TRBV11-3	-	13	TGTGCCACCAGCGCGAGGGATTCCTACGAGCAGTACTTC	CATSARDSYEQYF
-	TRBJ1-1	TRBV25-1	-	13	TGTGCCAGCGGACAAGCCTGGAACACTGAAGCTTTCTTT	CASGQAWNTEAFF
TRBD2	TRBJ2-1	TRBV7-2	-	15	TGTGCCAGCAGCCGGACTAGCGGAAACTACAATGAGCAGTTCTTC	CASSRTSGNYNEQFF
-	TRBJ2-7	TRBV4-3	-	14	TGCGCCAGCAGCCAAGGAGGCAACGGCTACGAGCAGTACTTC	CASSQGGNGYEQYF
-	TRBJ1-6	TRBV28	-	14	TGTGCCAGCTCCTCGGGGGGGGTGGATTCACCCCTCCACTTT	CASSSGGVDSPLHF
-	TRBJ1-4	TRBV5-1	-	15	TGCGCCAGCAGCCCAAGCGCTAGTCAAGGAGAAAAACTGTTTTTT	CASSPSASQGEKLFF
-	TRBJ2-5	TRBV5-1	few	15	TGCGCCAGCAGCTTGGGAGAGGGTGGCGCAGAGACCCAGTACTTC	CASSLGEGGAETQYF
-	TRBJ2-1	TRBV24-1	-	15	TGTGCCACCAAGGGGGGGGAAGGCTCCTACAATGAGCAGTTCTTC	CATKGGEGSYNEQFF
-	TRBJ1-2	TRBV18	-	12	TGTGCCAGCTCGGACAGCGCCTATGGCTACACCTTC	CASSDSAYGYTF
-	TRBJ1-2	TRBV5-1	-	12	TGCGCCAGCAGCTTGGGACGGGACAATTGGACCTTC	CASSLGRDNWTF
-	TRBJ1-6	TRBV12-3/TRBV12-4	-	12	TGTGCCAGCAGTTTGGCAAATTCACCCCTCCACTTT	CASSLANSPLHF
-	TRBJ2-5	TRBV6-1	-	14	TGTGCCAGCAGTGACCCAACCGGAGGAGAGACCCAGTACTTC	CASSDPTGGETQYF
TRBD1	TRBJ1-2	TRBV19	-	15	TGTGCCAGTAGTATAGATGGGACAGGGGAAGGTGGCTACACCTTC	CASSIDGTGEGGYTF
TRBD1	TRBJ2-2	TRBV11-2	-	16	TGTGCCAGCAGCAGCCGACAGGGGGCTAGCACCGGGGAGCTGTTTTTT	CASSSRQGASTGELFF
-	TRBJ1-2	TRBV9	few	14	TGTGCCAGCAGCGTAGACCCGGAGGGCTATGGCTACACCTTC	CASSVDPEGYGYTF
TRBD1	TRBJ2-1	TRBV5-1	-	14	TGCGCCAGCAGACCAGGACAGGCGTACAATGAGCAGTTCTTC	CASRPGQAYNEQFF
-	TRBJ1-2	TRBV19	-	14	TGTGCCAGTAACCTCGGGGGCGGGAGTCAAGGCTACACCTTC	CASNLGGGSQGYTF
-	TRBJ1-4	TRBV6-1	few	15	TGTGCCAGCAGTGAAGCTCTGTTGACAGACCGAATGATCCTCTTT	CASSEALLTDRMILF
TRBD1	TRBJ2-2	TRBV5-6	-	16	TGTGCCAGCAGCCCGCTTGGGACAGGGGATACCGGGGAGCTGTTTTTT	CASSPLGTGDTGELFF
-	TRBJ1-1	TRBV9	-	13	TGTGCCAGCAGCGTAGCCCCAACAACTGAAGCTTTCTTT	CASSVAPTTEAFF
TRBD1	TRBJ2-7	TRBV6-1	-	16	TGTGCCAGCAGTGCCTTCGGGACAGGGGCCACCCACGAGCAGTACTTC	CASSAFGTGATHEQYF
-	TRBJ2-7	TRBV5-1	-	14	TGCGCCAGCAGCTACCTAGCTACCTCCTACGAGCAGTACTTC	CASSYLATSYEQYF
TRBD2	TRBJ2-7	TRBV20-1	-	11	TGCAGTGCGGACCTAGCGGGAGAGCAGTACTTC	CSADLAGEQYF
-	TRBJ1-1	TRBV7-9	few	14	TGTGCCAGCAGCTCCGGGACACCCGGCGTGGAAGCTTTCTTT	CASSSGTPGVEAFF
-	TRBJ2-2	TRBV24-1	-	14	TGTGCCACCAGTGCCAGGGTAAACACCGGGGAGCTGTTTTTT	CATSARVNTGELFF
-	TRBJ2-5	TRBV7-9	-	16	TGTGCCAGCAGCTTCGGGGACAGTGGGGGGCGGGAGACCCAGTACTTC	CASSFGDSGGRETQYF
-	TRBJ1-1	TRBV6-5	-	13	TGTGCCAGCAGCAGACACCTGAACACTGAAGCTTTCTTT	CASSRHLNTEAFF
-	TRBJ1-3	TRBV7-6	-	13	TGTGCCAGCAGCTTAGCGGCCGGAAACACCATATATTTT	CASSLAAGNTIYF
-	TRBJ2-7	TRBV11-3	-	13	TGTGCCAGCAGCTTAGTCGGGGAGTACGAGCAGTACTTC	CASSLVGEYEQYF